This TCR beta chain was identified during a study of CD8+ T cells in alopecia areata. The germline V gene encodes CDR1 GTSNPN and CDR2 SVGIG (reference sequence). The V segment lost 4 bases and the J segment 5 bases; nucleotides outside the gene matches: 11. The CDR3 totals 15 residues. Worth noting for this clone: What it recognizes is unknown.

Whole-study results and caveats: Alphabeta T cells residing in normal skin are also sequenced in scalp samples. Having one nonresponder leaves uncertain how baseline CD8+ expansion relates to response.

Treatment in this sample: oral pan-JAK inhibitor, 5-10 mg twice daily. It was cDNA, reverse transcribed from extracted RNA, that served as the sequencing template. Assay: immunoSEQ multiplex PCR; the TCRdb copy retains only in-frame clones and omits some. The sample carries over 150,000 clones, about 48% recorded once. The sample consisted of CD8+ T cells sorted from blood, taken at week 24, from a patient treated with tofacitinib. The chain recombines TRBV30 with TRBJ2-3; 8 nucleotides line up with TRBD2. The TCR was taken from a human donor with alopecia areata. The CDR3 sequence is CAWTQSGGAGDTQYF. The CDR3 region has the DNA TGTGCCTGGACACAATCCGGGGGGGCCGGAGATACGCAGTATTTT. Complete variable domain (other parts from reference TRBV30 and TRBJ2-3): SQTIHQWPATLVQPVGSPLSLECTVEGTSNPNLYWYRQAAGRGLQLLFYSVGIGQISSEVPQNLSASRPQDRQFILSSKKLLLSDSGFYLCAWTQSGGAGDTQYFGPGTRLTVL.